This TCR beta chain came from a study of regulatory T cells in long-lasting Graves disease. As for the study in general: Over 5 years of antithyroid drugs with positive TSH receptor antibodies was taken to mean persistent Graves' disease.

For TCR beta, libraries came from iRepertoire HTBI primers and Arm-PCR of CDR3 regions. Using its own MiXCR run on the multiplex PCR reads, TCRdb lists one record per CDR3 protein. The sample records about 660,000 distinct CDR3 sequences, around 32% being singletons. This clonotype was counted a few times. As to time point: persistent/refractory GD, antithyroid drugs over 5 years with positive TRAb. Following extraction of RNA from PBMCs, that RNA was used to make the TCR library. V lost 7 bases and J 9 bases, leaving 19 bases between the germline ends. Germline-derived CDR1 and CDR2 are LNHDA and SQIVND (reference sequence). The CDR3 runs to 13 residues.

The material sequenced was peripheral blood mononuclear cells (PBMCs), taken when the disease was refractory, from a patient treated with antithyroid drugs. The V and J genes are TRBV19 and TRBJ2-7; the D gene is possibly TRBD2 (6 bases). The source of this sequence is a female donor with Graves disease. The CDR3 here is CASNEGGLKRQYF. The CDR3 DNA follows: TGTGCCAGTAATGAGGGAGGCCTGAAGAGGCAGTACTTC.